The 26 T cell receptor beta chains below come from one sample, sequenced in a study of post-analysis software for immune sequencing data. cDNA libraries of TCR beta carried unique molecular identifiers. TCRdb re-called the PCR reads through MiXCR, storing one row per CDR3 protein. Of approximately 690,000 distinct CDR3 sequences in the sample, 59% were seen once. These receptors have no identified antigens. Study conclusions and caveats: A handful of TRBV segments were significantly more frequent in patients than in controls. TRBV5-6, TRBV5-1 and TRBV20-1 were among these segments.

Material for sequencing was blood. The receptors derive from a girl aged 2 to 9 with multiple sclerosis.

Written as DNA, the CDR3 is TGTGCCAGCAGCCTGGACGCTAGCGGGGGGTGGGTTACGCGGACCCAGTACTTC. This sequence encodes CASSLDASGGWVTRTQYF. The rearrangement uses TRBV12-3 or TRBV12-4 and TRBJ2-5, with 11 bases that match TRBD2. CDR3 length: 18 amino acids. Trimming at V came to 6 bases and at J to 7 bases, leaving 19 bases not matched to a gene.

CDR3 DNA: TGTGCCAGCAGTTTCCGGGACAGGGATAACGAGCAGTACTTC. Its translation is CASSFRDRDNEQYF. J is TRBJ2-7 and V is TRBV12-3 or TRBV12-4; 9 nucleotides agree with TRBD1. This CDR3 comprises 14 residues. The trim removed 3 bases at V and 5 bases at J, leaving 5 bases unmatched.

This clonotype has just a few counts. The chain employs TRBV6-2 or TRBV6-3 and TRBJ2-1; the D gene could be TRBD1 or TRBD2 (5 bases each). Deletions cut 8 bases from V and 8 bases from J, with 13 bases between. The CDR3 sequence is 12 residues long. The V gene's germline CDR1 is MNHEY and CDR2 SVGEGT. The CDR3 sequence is CASARGVYEQFF. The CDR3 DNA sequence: TGTGCCAGCGCCAGAGGGGTCTATGAGCAGTTCTTC.

Here the CDR3 DNA reads TGCAGTGCTTCCGGGACTACTAATGAGCAGTTCTTC. Amino acid sequence: CSASGTTNEQFF. The chain uses TRBV20-1 and TRBJ2-1; 7 bases line up with TRBD2. With V trimmed by 5 bases and J by 7 bases, 5 bases remained unmatched. CDR1 DFQATT and CDR2 SNEGSKA come from the germline V gene (reference sequence). The length of the CDR3 is 12 residues.

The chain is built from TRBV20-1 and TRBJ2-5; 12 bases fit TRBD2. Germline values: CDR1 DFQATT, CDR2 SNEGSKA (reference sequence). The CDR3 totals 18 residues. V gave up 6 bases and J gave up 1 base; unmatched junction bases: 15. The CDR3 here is CSAQNVLAGGRFQETQYF. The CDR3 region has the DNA TGCAGTGCCCAGAACGTGCTAGCGGGAGGGCGATTCCAAGAGACCCAGTACTTC.

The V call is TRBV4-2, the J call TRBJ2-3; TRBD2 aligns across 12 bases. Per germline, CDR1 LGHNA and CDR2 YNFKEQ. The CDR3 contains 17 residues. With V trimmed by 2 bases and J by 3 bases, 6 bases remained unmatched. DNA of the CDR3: TGTGCCAGCAGCCAAAGGCCTAGCGGGGGGGGTACAGATACGCAGTATTTT. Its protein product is CASSQRPSGGGTDTQYF.

The CDR3 loop reads CASSSDSHTEAFF. For the CDR3, the DNA is TGCGCCAGCAGCTCGGACAGTCACACTGAAGCTTTCTTT. This sequence joins TRBV5-1 and TRBJ1-1, with a weak D call TRBD1 (6 bases). The CDR3 length is 13 residues. CDR1 and CDR2 (germline): SGHRS, YFSETQ. The germline V and J ends were trimmed by 3 bases and 3 bases, with 9 bases remaining between them.

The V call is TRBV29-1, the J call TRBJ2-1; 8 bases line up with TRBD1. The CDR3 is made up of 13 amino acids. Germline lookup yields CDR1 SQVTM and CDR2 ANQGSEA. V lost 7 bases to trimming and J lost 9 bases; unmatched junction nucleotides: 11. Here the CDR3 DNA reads TGCAGCGCTGGACAGGGTCTACATAGTGAGCAGTTCTTC. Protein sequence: CSAGQGLHSEQFF.

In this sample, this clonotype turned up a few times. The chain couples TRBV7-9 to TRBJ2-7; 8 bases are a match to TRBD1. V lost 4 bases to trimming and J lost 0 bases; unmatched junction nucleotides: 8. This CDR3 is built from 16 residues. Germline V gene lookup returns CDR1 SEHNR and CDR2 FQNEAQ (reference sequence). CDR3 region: CASSSHGTGTSYEQYF. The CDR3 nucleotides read TGTGCCAGCAGCTCCCATGGGACAGGAACCTCCTACGAGCAGTACTTC.

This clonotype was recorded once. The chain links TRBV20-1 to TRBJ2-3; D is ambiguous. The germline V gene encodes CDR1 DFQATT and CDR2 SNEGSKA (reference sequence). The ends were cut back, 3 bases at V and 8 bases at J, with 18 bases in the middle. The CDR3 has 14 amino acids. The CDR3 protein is CSASSFFPGGTQYF. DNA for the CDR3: TGCAGTGCTAGTTCATTCTTCCCGGGCGGTACGCAGTATTTT.

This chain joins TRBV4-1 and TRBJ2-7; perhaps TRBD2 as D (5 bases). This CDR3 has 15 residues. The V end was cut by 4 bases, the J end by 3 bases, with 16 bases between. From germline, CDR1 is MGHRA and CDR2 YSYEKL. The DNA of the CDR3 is TGCGCCAGCAGCCGAATTCGAGCAGCGGTCTACGAGCAGTACTTC. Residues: CASSRIRAAVYEQYF.

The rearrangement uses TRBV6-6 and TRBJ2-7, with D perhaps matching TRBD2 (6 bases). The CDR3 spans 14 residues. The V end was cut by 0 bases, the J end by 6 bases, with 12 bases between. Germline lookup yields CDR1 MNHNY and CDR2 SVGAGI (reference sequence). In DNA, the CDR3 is TGTGCCAGCAGTTACTCTAAACTAGCACTCGAGCAGTACTTC. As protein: CASSYSKLALEQYF.

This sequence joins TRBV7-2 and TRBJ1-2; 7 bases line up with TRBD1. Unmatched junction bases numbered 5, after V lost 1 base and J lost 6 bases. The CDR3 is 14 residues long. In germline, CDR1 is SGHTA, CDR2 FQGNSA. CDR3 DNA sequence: TGTGCCAGCAGCTTAGACCAGACAGGGAATGGCTACACCTTC. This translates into CASSLDQTGNGYTF.

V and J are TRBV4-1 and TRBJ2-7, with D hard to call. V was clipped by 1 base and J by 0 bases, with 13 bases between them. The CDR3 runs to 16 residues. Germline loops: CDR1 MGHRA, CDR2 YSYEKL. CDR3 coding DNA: TGCGCCAGCAGCCAAGTACCCATGGACCCCTCCTACGAGCAGTACTTC. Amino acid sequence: CASSQVPMDPSYEQYF.

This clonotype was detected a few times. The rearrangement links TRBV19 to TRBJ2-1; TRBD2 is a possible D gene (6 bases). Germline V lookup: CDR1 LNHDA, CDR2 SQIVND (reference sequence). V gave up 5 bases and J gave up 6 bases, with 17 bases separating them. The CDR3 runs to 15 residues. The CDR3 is CASSSPGGLGNEQFF. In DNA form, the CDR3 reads TGTGCCAGTAGTTCTCCCGGGGGACTCGGCAATGAGCAGTTCTTC.

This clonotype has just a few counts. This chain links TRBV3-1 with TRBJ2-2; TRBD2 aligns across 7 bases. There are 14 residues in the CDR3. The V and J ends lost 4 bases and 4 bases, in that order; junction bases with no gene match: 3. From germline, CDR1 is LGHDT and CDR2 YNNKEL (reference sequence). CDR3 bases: TGTGCCAGCAGCCGCGGGGGTTCCACCGGGGAGCTGTTTTTT. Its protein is CASSRGGSTGELFF.

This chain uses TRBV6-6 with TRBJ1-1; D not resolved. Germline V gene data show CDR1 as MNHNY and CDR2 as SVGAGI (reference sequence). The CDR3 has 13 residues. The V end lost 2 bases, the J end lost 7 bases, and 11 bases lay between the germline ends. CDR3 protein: CASSYQPSNEAFF. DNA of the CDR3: TGTGCCAGCAGTTACCAACCCAGTAATGAAGCTTTCTTT.

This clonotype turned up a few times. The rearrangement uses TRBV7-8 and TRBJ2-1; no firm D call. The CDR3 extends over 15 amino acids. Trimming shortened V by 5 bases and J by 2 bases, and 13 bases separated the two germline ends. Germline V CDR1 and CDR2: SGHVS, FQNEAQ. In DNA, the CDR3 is TGTGCCAGCAGCGTAGGCCGAGGCGCCTACAATGAGCAGTTCTTC. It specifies CASSVGRGAYNEQFF.

The CDR3 loop is CASSLRGPLHF. CDR3 sequence (DNA): TGTGCCAGCAGCTTGCGTGGACCCCTCCACTTT. This chain links TRBV5-6 with TRBJ1-6; D gene ambiguous. V was trimmed by 1 base and J by 12 bases, leaving 5 bases between them. The germline gives CDR1 SGHDT, CDR2 YYEEEE. The CDR3 totals 11 residues. The full variable domain, in which reference TRBV5-6 and TRBJ1-6 provide the parts outside the CDR3, is DAGVTQSPTHLIKTRGQQVTLRCSPKSGHDTVSWYQQALGQGPQFIFQYYEEEERQRGNFPDRFSGHQFPNYSSELNVNALLLGDSALYLCASSLRGPLHFGNGTRLTVT.

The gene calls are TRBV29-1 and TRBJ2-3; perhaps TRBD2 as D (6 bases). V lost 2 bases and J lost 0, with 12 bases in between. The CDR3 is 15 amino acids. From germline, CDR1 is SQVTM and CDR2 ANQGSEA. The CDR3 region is CSVERGTASTDTQYF. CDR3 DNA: TGCAGCGTTGAACGCGGGACGGCTAGCACAGATACGCAGTATTTT.

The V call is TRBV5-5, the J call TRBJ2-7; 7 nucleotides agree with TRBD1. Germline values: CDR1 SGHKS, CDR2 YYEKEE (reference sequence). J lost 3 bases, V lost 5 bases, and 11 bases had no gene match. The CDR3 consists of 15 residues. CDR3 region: CASRTPGQSNYEQYF. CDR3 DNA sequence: TGTGCCAGCAGGACTCCGGGACAGTCTAACTACGAGCAGTACTTC.

The CDR3: CASSEDWQNYNEQFF. In DNA, the CDR3 is TGTGCCAGCAGTGAAGATTGGCAAAACTACAATGAGCAGTTCTTC. The chain recombines TRBV2 with TRBJ2-1, with D uncertain. CDR1 and CDR2 from the germline V gene are SNHLY and FYNNEI. The CDR3 extends over 15 amino acids. Trimming removed 1 base at V and 3 bases at J, with 10 bases between.

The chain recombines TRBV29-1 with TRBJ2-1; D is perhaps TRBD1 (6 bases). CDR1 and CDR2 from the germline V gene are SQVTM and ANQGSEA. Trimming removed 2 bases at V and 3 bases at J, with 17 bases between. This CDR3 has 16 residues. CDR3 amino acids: CSVEKRGQEYYNEQFF. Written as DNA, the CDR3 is TGCAGCGTTGAAAAGAGGGGACAAGAGTACTACAATGAGCAGTTCTTC.

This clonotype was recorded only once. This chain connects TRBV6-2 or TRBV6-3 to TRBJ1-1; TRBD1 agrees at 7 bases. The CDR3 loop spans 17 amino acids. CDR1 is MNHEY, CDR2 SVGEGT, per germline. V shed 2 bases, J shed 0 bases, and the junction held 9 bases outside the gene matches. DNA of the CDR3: TGTGCCAGCAGTTACAGGCCCAGGGGGAAGATGAACACTGAAGCTTTCTTT. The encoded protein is CASSYRPRGKMNTEAFF.

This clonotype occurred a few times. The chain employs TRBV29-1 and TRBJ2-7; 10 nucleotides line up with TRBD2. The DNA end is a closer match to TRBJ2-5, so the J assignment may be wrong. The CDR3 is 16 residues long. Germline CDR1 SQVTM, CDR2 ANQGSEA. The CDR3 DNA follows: TGCAGCGTGGGGGCCGGGGCTAGCGGGAGAACAGAGACCCAGTACTTC. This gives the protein CSVGAGASGRTETQYF.

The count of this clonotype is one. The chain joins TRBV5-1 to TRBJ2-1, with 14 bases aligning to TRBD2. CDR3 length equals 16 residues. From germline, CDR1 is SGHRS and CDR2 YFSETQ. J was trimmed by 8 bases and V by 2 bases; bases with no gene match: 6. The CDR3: CASSFLLGLAGDEQFF. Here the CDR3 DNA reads TGCGCCAGCAGCTTTCTCTTGGGACTAGCGGGAGATGAGCAGTTCTTC.